The source of this T cell receptor beta chain is a study of blood T cell repertoires in COVID-19. Turning to the study itself: From the United States, Italy and Spain came samples of acute and convalescent COVID-19. The cDNA or gDNA used as material had been derived from T cells, B-cell-depleted T cells, or PBMCs.

V was cut by 2 bases and J by 1 base, with 8 bases left in between. Germline V gene sequence: CDR1 LGHDT, CDR2 YNNKEL (reference sequence). The CDR3 extends over 14 amino acids. Original data processing: Nucleated cell number was recorded as an estimate derived from reference gene primer amplification. Only in-frame clones appear in the TCRdb table, and some are missing; sequencing was by immunoSEQ multiplex PCR. V and J calls and clone size are those listed in that table; D and trimming were worked out from the DNA. Of around 500,000 clones in the sample, 80% to 90% are singletons; the top ten hold roughly 3.1%.

The chain carries TRBV3-1 (or the pseudogene TRBV3-2) and TRBJ1-1; D uncertain. Sequencing was done on a sample of peripheral blood. This TCR was recovered from a human donor in a cohort sampled during active COVID-19. CDR3 loop: CASSQRGSNTEAFF. For the CDR3, the DNA is TGTGCCAGCAGCCAACGGGGATCGAACACTGAAGCTTTCTTT.